This T cell receptor beta chain was retrieved from a study of shared clonotypes between healthy human individuals. In this sample, this clone turned up a few times. Assay used: immunoSEQ multiplex PCR; TCRdb lists only in-frame clones, some missing. The sample includes roughly 1,100,000 clones, under 80% of them seen just once. Those who donated were healthy HIV-negative adults, with no recent acute infections or vaccinations reported. The CDR3 has 13 residues. From germline, CDR1 is SNHLY and CDR2 FYNNEI. Trimming shortened V by 6 bases and J by 3 bases, and 11 bases separated the two germline ends. This receptor was obtained from a man aged 18 to 35 in good health. The chain recombines TRBV2 with TRBJ1-1; unclear D gene. Sequenced material: memory CD4+ T cells sorted from blood. Subset meaning: CD45RA-negative fraction. DNA of the CDR3: TGTGCCAGCAGGAAGACACGAGACACTGAAGCTTTCTTT. Translation: CASRKTRDTEAFF.